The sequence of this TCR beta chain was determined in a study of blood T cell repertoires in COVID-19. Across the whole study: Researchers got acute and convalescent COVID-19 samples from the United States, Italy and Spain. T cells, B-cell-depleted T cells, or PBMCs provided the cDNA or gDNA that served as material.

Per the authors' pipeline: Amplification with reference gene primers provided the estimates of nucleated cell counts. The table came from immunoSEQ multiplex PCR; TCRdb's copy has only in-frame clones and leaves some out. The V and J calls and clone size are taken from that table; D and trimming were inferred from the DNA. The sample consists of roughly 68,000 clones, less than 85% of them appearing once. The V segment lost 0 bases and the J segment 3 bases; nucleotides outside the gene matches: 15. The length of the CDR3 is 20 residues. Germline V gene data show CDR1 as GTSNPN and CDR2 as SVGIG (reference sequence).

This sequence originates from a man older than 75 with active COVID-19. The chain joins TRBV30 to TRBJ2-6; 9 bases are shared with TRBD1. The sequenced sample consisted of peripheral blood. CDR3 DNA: TGTGCCTGGAGTGTGGAGTTTCTAAGTACAGGGGGCTATGGGGCCAACGTCCTGACTTTC. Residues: CAWSVEFLSTGGYGANVLTF.